One sample yielded the 30 T cell receptor beta chains listed below, sequenced in a study of blood T cell repertoires in COVID-19. The method was immunoSEQ multiplex PCR; TCRdb's version includes in-frame clones alone and lacks a portion of them. The sample shows under 100,000 clones, around 81% of them seen only once. The material sequenced was peripheral blood. Receptor source: a man aged 45-65 years with acute or convalescent COVID-19.

The sample holds one count of this clone. V and J are TRBV6-5 and TRBJ1-4; D is possibly TRBD1 (5 bases). The CDR3 length is 15 residues. The V gene lost 6 bases and the J gene lost 8 bases, with 19 bases spanning the gap. Per germline, CDR1 MNHEY and CDR2 SVGAGI. The DNA for the CDR3 is TGTGCCAGCAGCTCGGGGACTACGACTTTGGAAAAACTGTTTTTT. Encoded protein: CASSSGTTTLEKLFF.

This chain links TRBV9 with TRBJ2-7, with D possibly matching TRBD1 (5 bases). CDR1 and CDR2 (germline): SGDLS, YYNGEE. V was cut by 0 bases and J by 3 bases, with 13 bases left in between. This CDR3 region has 15 residues. CDR3: CASSVGKGPFYEQYF. The CDR3 nucleotides read TGTGCCAGCAGCGTAGGGAAGGGGCCTTTCTACGAGCAGTACTTC.

The rearrangement uses TRBV18 and TRBJ1-1, with 9 bases lining up with TRBD1. CDR3 size: 16 residues. The V segment lost 6 bases and the J segment 5 bases; nucleotides outside the gene matches: 13. Per the germline V gene, CDR1 is KGHSH and CDR2 is LQKENI. The CDR3 coding sequence is TGTGCCAGCTCGCTAAGAGAACAGGGGGCGGAGACTGAAGCTTTCTTT. Its protein product is CASSLREQGAETEAFF.

In its sample, this clone was seen once. The V gene is TRBV6-5, the J gene TRBJ2-6; no definite D call. CDR3 length: 15 residues. Germline CDR1 and CDR2: MNHEY and SVGAGI. The V and J ends lost 6 bases and 0 bases respectively, with 9 bases between them. The CDR3 DNA follows: TGTGCCAGCAGCAACGGTGGCTCTGGGGCCAACGTCCTGACTTTC. Translated, it gives CASSNGGSGANVLTF.

The CDR3 reads CASSPGTGGYEQYF. The CDR3 region has the DNA TGTGCCAGCTCACCCGGGACAGGGGGCTACGAGCAGTACTTC. This chain uses TRBV7-9 with TRBJ2-7; TRBD1 matches at 11 bases. V lost 8 bases and J lost 3; bases outside the gene matches: 6. The germline CDR1 and CDR2 sequences are SEHNR and FQNEAQ (reference sequence). CDR3 length: 14 amino acids.

V and J are TRBV11-3 and TRBJ2-3, with 9 positions matching TRBD2. V was clipped by 5 bases and J by 3 bases; unmatched bases: 6. CDR3 length equals 15 residues. Germline values: CDR1 SGHNT, CDR2 YENEEA. The CDR3 reads CASSQGLAQTDTQYF. CDR3 bases: TGTGCCAGCAGCCAGGGACTAGCTCAGACAGATACGCAGTATTTT.

CDR3 protein: CASSSDRGGYGYTF. The CDR3 nucleotides read TGTGCCAGCAGTTCGGACAGGGGCGGCTATGGCTACACCTTC. The chain recombines TRBV27 with TRBJ1-2; 9 bases line up with TRBD1. J gave up 4 bases and V 4 bases, and 4 bases lay outside the gene matches. CDR3 size: 14 residues. CDR1 MNHEY and CDR2 SMNVEV come from the germline V gene (reference sequence).

The V call is TRBV7-2, the J call TRBJ2-7; 7 positions agree with TRBD1. The trim removed 5 bases at V and 4 bases at J, leaving 11 bases unmatched. This CDR3 region has 15 residues. Germline values: CDR1 SGHTA, CDR2 FQGNSA. In nucleotides, the CDR3 is TGTGCCAGCAGCCGCGAGGGGACAGCCAGGTACGAGCAGTACTTC. It encodes CASSREGTARYEQYF.

The chain employs TRBV11-3 and TRBJ2-5; 7 nucleotides line up with TRBD2. The germline CDR1 and CDR2 sequences are SGHNT and YENEEA. V was clipped by 2 bases and J by 5 bases; unmatched bases: 2. The CDR3 sequence is 13 residues long. The CDR3 loop reads CASSLFGGETQYF. The CDR3 DNA is TGTGCCAGCAGCTTATTCGGGGGGGAGACCCAGTACTTC.

CDR3 bases: TGCGCCAGCTCCACCACTAGCGGAAACTACGAGCAGTACTTC. Protein sequence: CASSTTSGNYEQYF. The J gene is TRBJ2-7, the V gene TRBV5-1, with 8 bases identical to TRBD2. The V gene end was trimmed by 7 bases and the J gene end by 3 bases; junction bases not matched to a gene: 9. CDR1 is SGHRS, CDR2 YFSETQ, per germline. This CDR3 is 14 amino acids long.

V usage is TRBV6-2 or TRBV6-3 and J usage is TRBJ1-2; D might be TRBD1 (5 bases). The CDR3 loop spans 16 amino acids. Germline V gives CDR1 MNHEY, CDR2 SVGEGT. V lost 0 bases and J 2 bases, leaving 13 bases between the germline ends. The CDR3 bases are TGTGCCAGCAGTTACTCGATCGTGGAGGGGAACTATGGCTACACCTTC. Protein: CASSYSIVEGNYGYTF.

The gene calls are TRBV15 and TRBJ2-7; 7 nucleotides align to TRBD1. With 1 base clipped from V and 5 bases from J, the junction kept 11 bases outside the gene matches. The germline V gene encodes CDR1 LNHNV and CDR2 YYDKDF (reference sequence). The CDR3 runs to 16 residues. CDR3 DNA sequence: TGTGCCACCAGCAGAGCCGGACAGGCCTCAACCCACGAGCAGTACTTC. This codes for CATSRAGQASTHEQYF.

The rearrangement links TRBV12-3 or TRBV12-4 to TRBJ2-7; 8 bases fit TRBD2. The CDR3 is 13 residues long. V shed 8 bases, J shed 3 bases, and the junction held 6 bases outside the gene matches. CDR3 amino acids: CASGGTSFYEQYF. In DNA form, the CDR3 reads TGTGCCAGCGGGGGGACTAGTTTCTACGAGCAGTACTTC.

The chain employs TRBV5-6 and TRBJ1-1, with no clear D. V lost 3 bases, J lost 0 bases, and 6 bases lay in between. The CDR3 has 13 residues. Germline CDR1 SGHDT, CDR2 YYEEEE. As DNA, the CDR3 is TGTGCCAGCAGCTCGGTGATGAACACTGAAGCTTTCTTT. Protein: CASSSVMNTEAFF.

This rearrangement joins TRBV4-3 to TRBJ2-3; 7 bases align to TRBD2. This CDR3 comprises 15 residues. Germline CDR1 reads LGHNA; CDR2 reads YSLEER. The V and J ends lost 1 base and 4 bases, in that order; junction bases with no gene match: 5. CDR3 region: CASSQGTSAADTQYF. The CDR3 coding sequence is TGCGCCAGCAGCCAAGGCACTAGCGCGGCAGATACGCAGTATTTT.

The chain joins TRBV30 to TRBJ1-2, with TRBD1 as a possible D gene (5 bases). Trimming removed 4 bases from V and 3 bases from J, with 15 bases in between. The CDR3 is 14 residues long. Germline loops: CDR1 GTSNPN, CDR2 SVGIG (reference sequence). CDR3 nucleotide sequence: TGTGCCTGGAAGCCCTCTGACAGACACTATGGCTACACCTTC. Protein: CAWKPSDRHYGYTF.

This clone was counted a single time. This chain connects TRBV24-1 to TRBJ2-1, with D possibly being TRBD2 (5 bases). This CDR3 is 16 amino acids long. The germline CDR1 and CDR2 sequences are KGHDR and SFDVKD. V lost 2 bases, J lost 0 bases, and 10 bases lay in between. The CDR3 loop reads CATSDSTGSSYNEQFF. The CDR3 DNA reads TGTGCCACCAGTGATTCCACTGGGAGCTCCTACAATGAGCAGTTCTTC.

The V call is TRBV5-1, the J call TRBJ2-7; TRBD2 aligns across 13 bases. The V gene's germline CDR1 is SGHRS and CDR2 YFSETQ. J gave up 0 bases and V 1 base, and 4 bases lay outside the gene matches. The CDR3 is made up of 17 amino acids. CDR3 sequence (DNA): TGCGCCAGCAGCTTGAGGACTAGCGGGGGTAACTCCTACGAGCAGTACTTC. Its protein product is CASSLRTSGGNSYEQYF.

This chain uses TRBV19 with TRBJ2-7; perhaps TRBD1 as D (6 bases). Germline lookup yields CDR1 LNHDA and CDR2 SQIVND (reference sequence). With 5 bases removed from V and 4 bases from J, the gap between germline ends came to 15 bases. The CDR3 is made up of 14 amino acids. The CDR3 bases are TGTGCCAGTAGTGCCCTCGACAGGCCGTACGAGCAGTACTTC. This gives the protein CASSALDRPYEQYF.

This clone was seen just once. The V call is TRBV5-1, the J call TRBJ2-5; 7 bases match TRBD1. Per the germline V gene, CDR1 is SGHRS and CDR2 is YFSETQ. V shed 4 bases and J 3 bases; nucleotides not matched to a gene: 9. The CDR3 length is 15 residues. The CDR3 here is CASSKDRVEEETQYF. For the CDR3, the DNA is TGCGCCAGCAGCAAAGACAGGGTCGAGGAAGAGACCCAGTACTTC.

The CDR3 coding sequence is TGTGCCAGCAGCTGGGGAGGGCTAGGTGAAAAACTGTTTTTT. This encodes CASSWGGLGEKLFF. The chain employs TRBV9 and TRBJ1-4; D call uncertain. V gave up 4 bases and J gave up 7 bases, with 14 bases separating them. The CDR3 runs 14 residues. Germline V gene lookup returns CDR1 SGDLS and CDR2 YYNGEE.

V gene TRBV5-6 combines with J gene TRBJ2-7; 9 nucleotides match TRBD1. Germline CDR1 reads SGHDT; CDR2 reads YYEEEE. There are 15 residues in the CDR3. V was pared by 4 bases and J by 3 bases, with 8 bases of the junction left unmatched. CDR3 nucleotides: TGTGCCAGCAGCGGCACAAACAGGGGGCGCTACGAGCAGTACTTC. This codes for CASSGTNRGRYEQYF. Complete variable domain (other parts from reference TRBV5-6 and TRBJ2-7): DAGVTQSPTHLIKTRGQQVTLRCSPKSGHDTVSWYQQALGQGPQFIFQYYEEEERQRGNFPDRFSGHQFPNYSSELNVNALLLGDSALYLCASSGTNRGRYEQYFGPGTRLTVT.

Only a few counts were recorded for this clone. The gene calls are TRBV19 and TRBJ1-2; TRBD1 is a possible D gene (5 bases). Trimming stripped 6 bases from V and 4 bases from J, with 15 bases between. CDR1 is LNHDA and CDR2 is SQIVND in the germline V gene (reference sequence). The CDR3 sequence is 14 residues long. This CDR3 reads CASSPPGLSYGYTF. Here the CDR3 DNA reads TGTGCCAGTAGCCCCCCAGGGCTTAGCTATGGCTACACCTTC.

The V and J genes are TRBV6-2 or TRBV6-3 and TRBJ2-6, with 10 bases identical to TRBD1. Germline CDR1 and CDR2: MNHEY and SVGEGT. The CDR3 loop spans 19 amino acids. V lost 6 bases and J lost 2; bases outside the gene matches: 13. The CDR3 bases are TGTGCCAGCAGCCACTTATTTGGGACAGGGGCCCCTGGGGCCAACGTCCTGACTTTC. It codes for CASSHLFGTGAPGANVLTF.

V gene TRBV2 combines with J gene TRBJ1-2, with D hard to call. The CDR3 extends over 14 amino acids. CDR1 and CDR2 from the germline V gene are SNHLY and FYNNEI. V was trimmed by 3 bases and J by 4 bases, leaving 12 bases between them. In DNA form, the CDR3 reads TGTGCCAGCAGTGACGATGCGGCGGGCTATGGCTACACCTTC. This gives the protein CASSDDAAGYGYTF.

J is TRBJ1-1 and V is TRBV5-5; TRBD1 is a possible D gene (5 bases). Germline V gene lookup returns CDR1 SGHKS and CDR2 YYEKEE (reference sequence). This CDR3 has 16 residues. The germline V and J ends were trimmed by 4 bases and 2 bases, with 18 bases remaining between them. The CDR3 nucleotides read TGTGCCAGCAGCCAAGGACACAAAAACGGTAACACTGAAGCTTTCTTT. Protein sequence: CASSQGHKNGNTEAFF.

The gene calls are TRBV5-1 and TRBJ2-7; 11 positions match TRBD2. The CDR3 sequence is 15 residues long. Per germline, CDR1 SGHRS and CDR2 YFSETQ. V lost 0 bases to trimming and J lost 4 bases; unmatched junction nucleotides: 3. CDR3 nucleotides: TGCGCCAGCAGCTTGGCGTCTAGCGGGAGGTACGAGCAGTACTTC. Protein sequence: CASSLASSGRYEQYF.

CDR3: CAWNQGGSNQPQHF. The CDR3 DNA is TGTGCCTGGAACCAGGGGGGTAGCAATCAGCCCCAGCATTTT. V is TRBV30 and J is TRBJ1-5; 7 bases line up with TRBD1. V was pared by 4 bases and J by 0 bases, with 3 bases of the junction left unmatched. CDR1 is GTSNPN, CDR2 SVGIG, per germline (reference sequence). This CDR3 region has 14 residues.

This chain joins TRBV9 and TRBJ2-7; possible D gene TRBD2, 5 bases. The V and J ends lost 0 bases and 9 bases respectively, with 19 bases between them. Germline CDR1 reads SGDLS; CDR2 reads YYNGEE. The CDR3 totals 15 residues. The DNA of the CDR3 is TGTGCCAGCAGCGTAGATGGTGGGTCGGGGATAGGGCAGTACTTC. Encoded protein: CASSVDGGSGIGQYF.

The chain uses TRBV18 and TRBJ2-5, with D possibly being TRBD1 (5 bases). The V and J ends lost 3 bases and 2 bases respectively, with 13 bases between them. The germline V gene encodes CDR1 KGHSH and CDR2 LQKENI. This CDR3 region has 15 residues. Written as DNA, the CDR3 is TGTGCCAGCTCACCTACGACAGCTGATCAAGAGACCCAGTACTTC. As protein: CASSPTTADQETQYF.